This paragraph covers one T cell receptor (beta chain) sequence. CDR3 length: 15 residues. Between the trimmed V and J ends, which lost 4 bases and 7 bases, there was a span of 18 bases. Germline lookup yields CDR1 SGHRS and CDR2 YFSETQ. Only in-frame clones appear in the TCRdb table, and some are missing; sequencing was by immunoSEQ multiplex PCR. The data hold over 2 million clones, with 92% observed a single time. The record originates from a study of shared clonotypes between healthy human individuals. V usage is TRBV5-1 and J usage is TRBJ2-1; weak D call: TRBD2 (6 bases). Sequencing input: naive CD4+ T cells from PBMCs. Subset reported: CD45RA+ positively selected. The receptor was derived from a man aged 18 to 35 in good health. Some clones in this sample may be carry-over from other donors' samples. The CDR3 region is CASSPGLSRGNEQFF. Written as DNA, the CDR3 is TGCGCCAGCAGCCCGGGACTTTCCCGGGGGAATGAGCAGTTCTTC.